Below are 7 T cell receptor beta chains sequenced from a single sample in a study of blood T cells in healthy people across ages (dated by TCRdb to about 2015). Library generation was performed with 5' RACE. These reads were obtained on an Illumina HiSeq 2500. A second PCR of roughly 6 to 11 cycles was run with a J-beta primer mix and a sample-barcoded 5' primer. TCRdb itself trimmed the public reads at Q25 with fastp, ran MiXCR and retained productive beta chains. Rows are combined by CDR3 protein, so each entry shows the most common genes and DNA. This sample comprises about 1.4 million distinct CDR3 sequences, 55% to 75% of them detected only once. The ten largest clones capture 6.5% to 8.5% of the sample. The specimen was blood. The origin of the receptors is a man aged 18 to 29 in good health.

J is TRBJ1-2 and V is TRBV28; no definite D call. The CDR3 is 15 residues long. The germline V gene encodes CDR1 MDHEN and CDR2 SYDVKM. The V end lost 7 bases, the J end lost 1 base, and 16 bases lay between the germline ends. CDR3 in DNA: TGTGCCAGCACCCCCCTTGACTCGGGTAACTATGGCTACACCTTC. Encoded protein: CASTPLDSGNYGYTF.

The chain couples TRBV21-1 to TRBJ2-7; the table gives TRBD2 as D, unverified against the DNA. TRBV21-1 is a known pseudogene. This CDR3 has 16 amino acids. The CDR3 sequence: CASSTPGTESSYEQYF. The CDR3 DNA reads TGTGCCAGCAGCACTCCCGGGACTGAGAGCTCCTACGAGCAGTACTTC.

Regarding this clonotype: At one boundary the junction diverges from the germline segment, which might be a read error. J is TRBJ2-7 and V is TRBV29-1; a possible D gene is TRBD2 (6 bases). CDR1 and CDR2 (germline): SQVTM, ANQGSEA. This CDR3 has 16 amino acids. The CDR3 DNA sequence: TGCAGCGTTGTTTCTCTCGGGACTCCTTACTCCGACGAGCAGTACTTC. Amino acids: CSVVSLGTPYSDEQYF.

The chain is built from TRBV7-9 and TRBJ1-4; maybe TRBD1 (5 bases). This CDR3 is built from 13 residues. Germline-derived CDR1 and CDR2 are SEHNR and FQNEAQ (reference sequence). Trimming removed 4 bases from V and 4 bases from J, with 7 bases in between. The CDR3, as DNA: TGTGCCAGCAGCTGGGACTTTAATGAAAAACTGTTTTTT. Translation gives CASSWDFNEKLFF.

The chain couples TRBV24-1 to TRBJ2-1; 9 bases line up with TRBD1. V lost 2 bases, J lost 7 bases, and 11 bases stayed unmatched. Germline loops: CDR1 KGHDR, CDR2 SFDVKD. The length of the CDR3 is 17 residues. CDR3 loop: CATSDSLDRGTVNEQFF. The CDR3 DNA reads as TGTGCCACCAGTGATTCCCTGGACAGGGGTACGGTAAATGAGCAGTTCTTC.

The rearrangement joins TRBV4-1 to TRBJ2-7; a weak D match, TRBD2 (7 bases). V lost 2 bases and J 9 bases, leaving 23 bases between the germline ends. The CDR3 totals 16 residues. Looked up from germline, CDR1 is MGHRA and CDR2 is YSYEKL. This chain's CDR3 is CASSQSLGGGERWQYF. The CDR3 DNA reads TGCGCCAGCAGCCAATCCCTAGGGGGGGGAGAGCGTTGGCAGTACTTC.

The chain is built from TRBV4-2 and TRBJ2-4, with 9 bases that match TRBD2. J was trimmed by 7 bases and V by 4 bases; bases with no gene match: 11. CDR1 is LGHNA, CDR2 YNFKEQ, per germline. This CDR3 is built from 16 residues. CDR3 amino acids: CASSRDPTSGRNIQYF. DNA of the CDR3: TGTGCCAGCAGCCGCGACCCGACTAGCGGTCGGAACATTCAGTACTTC.